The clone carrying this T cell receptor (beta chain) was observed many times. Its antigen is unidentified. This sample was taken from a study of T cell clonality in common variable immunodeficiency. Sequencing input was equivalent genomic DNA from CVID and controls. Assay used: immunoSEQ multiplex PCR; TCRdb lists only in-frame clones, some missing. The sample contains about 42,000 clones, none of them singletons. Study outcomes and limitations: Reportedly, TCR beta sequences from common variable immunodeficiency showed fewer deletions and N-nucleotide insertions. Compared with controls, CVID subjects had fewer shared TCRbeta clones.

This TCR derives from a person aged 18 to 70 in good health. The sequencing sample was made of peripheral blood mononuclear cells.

The CDR3 sequence: CASSLRDSQETQYF. The CDR3 DNA, read in part, is TGTGCCAGCAGCTTACGGGACTCTCAAGAGACC. The V and J genes are TRBV5-4 and TRBJ2-5; TRBD2 might be the D (6 bases). Read data end 3 residues before the CDR3 end; the end is taken from the germline J gene. The CDR3 runs 14 residues. Trimming pared 2 bases from V and 2 bases from J, leaving 10 bases between. In germline, CDR1 is SGHNT, CDR2 YYREEE (reference sequence).